The rows below give T cell receptor beta chains drawn from one sample of a study of blood T cell repertoires in COVID-19. Clones were sequenced by immunoSEQ multiplex PCR, and TCRdb holds only the in-frame ones, with some missing. This table has roughly 130,000 clones, more than 75% appearing once. The specimen sequenced was peripheral blood. These receptors were taken from a woman aged 55-69 years with acute or convalescent COVID-19. Both conserved end residues are part of each CDR3. The D gene is left open where the match is weak. Clone size is shown for a subset of rows, as once, few, many or a class of expanded clone.

d_call cdr3_length clone_size j_call v_call cdr3_aa cdr3_nt
. 16 . TRBJ2-1 TRBV19 CASSIATRSSYNEQFF TGTGCCAGTAGTATAGCCACACGGAGCTCCTACAATGAGCAGTTCTTC
. 13 . TRBJ1-5 TRBV12-3/TRBV12-4 CASSLTGNQPQHF TGTGCCAGCAGTTTAACAGGGAATCAGCCCCAGCATTTT
TRBD1 15 . TRBJ2-3 TRBV28 CASSNPGQGTDTQYF TGTGCCAGCAGTAATCCGGGACAGGGAACAGATACGCAGTATTTT
TRBD2 15 . TRBJ2-7 TRBV6-5 CASSYHPGLGGEQYF TGTGCCAGCAGTTATCACCCGGGACTCGGGGGGGAGCAGTACTTC
. 16 few TRBJ2-2 TRBV24-1 CATRDSRPSLTGELFF TGTGCCACCAGGGACAGCAGACCTTCGTTGACCGGGGAGCTGTTTTTT
. 13 . TRBJ2-5 TRBV10-3 CAISESQRETQYF TGTGCCATCAGTGAGTCCCAACGGGAGACCCAGTACTTC
TRBD1 13 . TRBJ1-5 TRBV19 CASGQGRNQPQHF TGTGCCAGCGGACAGGGAAGGAATCAGCCCCAGCATTTT
. 15 . TRBJ2-1 TRBV4-2 CASSQGRGAHNEQFF TGTGCCAGCAGCCAGGGCCGGGGGGCCCACAATGAGCAGTTCTTC
. 13 . TRBJ1-2 TRBV29-1 CSVEEHGTYGYTF TGCAGCGTTGAAGAACACGGGACATATGGCTACACCTTC
TRBD1 15 . TRBJ1-6 TRBV9 CASSPGDSYNSPLHF TGTGCCAGCAGCCCAGGGGACAGCTATAATTCACCCCTCCACTTT
. 15 . TRBJ2-5 TRBV19 CASSSPRHHQETQYF TGTGCCAGTAGTTCACCGCGACACCACCAAGAGACCCAGTACTTC
. 15 . TRBJ2-3 TRBV11-3 CASGPIGAGPDTQYF TGTGCCAGCGGCCCTATTGGGGCGGGGCCAGATACGCAGTATTTT
. 13 . TRBJ1-4 TRBV30 CAWSGGSDEKLFF TGTGCCTGGAGTGGGGGCAGCGACGAAAAACTGTTTTTT
TRBD2 16 . TRBJ2-7 TRBV5-1 CASSFPAGAPRVEQYF TGCGCCAGCAGCTTCCCAGCGGGAGCCCCCCGCGTGGAGCAGTACTTC
TRBD1 15 . TRBJ1-4 TRBV3-1/TRBV3-2 CASSQPGTGNEKLFF TGTGCCAGCAGCCAGCCCGGGACAGGGAATGAAAAACTGTTTTTT
TRBD1 11 . TRBJ1-2 TRBV23-1 CASGPGQGLTF TGCGCCAGCGGACCGGGACAGGGGCTCACCTTC
. 13 . TRBJ1-6 TRBV12-3/TRBV12-4 CASSSPGGSPLHF TGTGCCAGCAGTTCCCCGGGGGGTTCACCCCTCCACTTT
TRBD1 14 . TRBJ2-1 TRBV30 CAWAGSGGIGEQFF TGTGCCTGGGCGGGGTCAGGGGGCATTGGGGAGCAGTTCTTC